What follows are 12 T cell receptor beta chains derived from one specimen sequenced in a study of identical twins. TCRdb re-derived calls from the 5' RACE reads in MiXCR, one entry per CDR3 protein. Of hundreds of thousands of distinct CDR3 sequences listed, more than 6.5% are singletons. These data also formed part of another study, on yellow fever vaccine responses in identical twins.

Specimen: memory (CD45RO+) T cells sorted from blood. The receptor set was obtained from a woman between 18 and 30 years old in good health.

This clonotype was counted at least ten times. The rearrangement links TRBV15 to TRBJ1-5, with unresolved D. Trimming removed 8 bases from V and 0 bases from J, with 11 bases in between. This CDR3 is 14 amino acids long. Germline lookup yields CDR1 LNHNV and CDR2 YYDKDF (reference sequence). CDR3 residues: CATASGDSNQPQHF. The CDR3 nucleotides read TGTGCCACCGCTAGCGGAGATAGCAATCAGCCCCAGCATTTT.

This clonotype was seen at least ten times. The chain combines TRBV20-1 with TRBJ2-7; 11 bases fit TRBD1. The V gene's germline CDR1 is DFQATT and CDR2 SNEGSKA (reference sequence). Trimming removed 6 bases from V and 3 bases from J; junction bases left unmatched: 10. This CDR3 is 15 amino acids long. In DNA form, the CDR3 reads TGCAGTGCGAGGACCTCGGACAGGGGGCTCTACGAGCAGTACTTC. Its protein is CSARTSDRGLYEQYF.

This clonotype was seen at least ten times. The DNA for the CDR3 is TGCGCCAGCAGCTTACTAGCGGGAGCTGTAAATGAGCAGTTCTTC. Translating it yields CASSLLAGAVNEQFF. The chain combines TRBV5-1 with TRBJ2-1, with TRBD2 matching 11 bases. This CDR3 region has 15 residues. Germline CDR1 reads SGHRS; CDR2 reads YFSETQ. Trimming cost V 2 bases and J 7 bases; bases outside gene matches: 5. Supplemented by reference TRBV5-1 and TRBJ2-1, the full variable domain reads KAGVTQTPRYLIKTRGQQVTLSCSPISGHRSVSWYQQTPGQGLQFLFEYFSETQRNKGNFPGRFSGRQFSNSRSEMNVSTLELGDSALYLCASSLLAGAVNEQFFGPGTRLTVL.

As to this clonotype: A read error may produce the germline difference seen at one junction end. The chain has TRBV11-2 and TRBJ2-7; tentative D call: TRBD2 (5 bases). The CDR3 is made up of 16 amino acids. Germline-derived CDR1 and CDR2 are SGHAT and FQNNGV. CDR3 loop: CTSSLEASSIYYEQYF. In DNA, the CDR3 is TGTACCAGCAGCTTAGAAGCTAGCAGCATTTACTACGAGCAGTACTTC.

There are many counts of this clonotype. The rearrangement links TRBV12-3 or TRBV12-4 to TRBJ2-5, with 7 bases that match TRBD1. V was pared by 6 bases and J by 1 base, with 5 bases of the junction left unmatched. The CDR3 sequence is 14 residues long. The CDR3, as DNA: TGTGCCAGCAGGGATGACAGGGCCCAAGAGACCCAGTACTTC. Translation gives CASRDDRAQETQYF.

V usage is TRBV6-1 and J usage is TRBJ1-1; D is unresolved. The CDR3 consists of 14 residues. Looked up from germline, CDR1 is MNHNS and CDR2 is SASEGT. Trimming shortened V by 6 bases and J by 1 base, and 12 bases separated the two germline ends. CDR3 residues: CASRPGHGNTEAFF. The CDR3 DNA is TGTGCCAGCAGGCCCGGGCATGGGAACACTGAAGCTTTCTTT.

In this sample, this clonotype turned up many times. The chain couples TRBV7-8 to TRBJ2-1, with TRBD2 identical over 8 bases. In germline, CDR1 is SGHVS, CDR2 FQNEAQ. J was trimmed by 5 bases and V by 3 bases; bases with no gene match: 15. The CDR3 loop spans 18 amino acids. The chain's CDR3 is CASSFLRLAPLTHNEQFF. CDR3 sequence (DNA): TGTGCCAGCAGCTTCCTGCGACTAGCGCCCCTGACCCACAATGAGCAGTTCTTC.

This chain joins TRBV5-1 and TRBJ2-1; D perhaps matches TRBD1 (6 bases). V dropped 4 bases and J dropped 6 bases, with 14 bases sitting between them. Germline V gene sequence: CDR1 SGHRS, CDR2 YFSETQ. The CDR3 runs 14 residues. CDR3 bases: TGCGCCAGCAGCAATCCCGGACAGACCAATGAGCAGTTCTTC. Translation gives CASSNPGQTNEQFF.

The genes are TRBV15 and TRBJ2-2; no clear D gene. The germline V gene encodes CDR1 LNHNV and CDR2 YYDKDF (reference sequence). The V and J ends lost 1 base and 8 bases respectively, with 14 bases between them. The CDR3 has 15 residues. The CDR3 protein is CATSRAVQGWGELFF. In DNA form, the CDR3 reads TGTGCCACCAGCAGAGCTGTACAAGGTTGGGGGGAGCTGTTTTTT.

Ten or more counts support this clonotype. This chain connects TRBV5-1 to TRBJ2-2; D gene ambiguous. The V gene's germline CDR1 is SGHRS and CDR2 YFSETQ. The CDR3 spans 14 residues. V lost 3 bases and J 0 bases, leaving 6 bases between the germline ends. This chain's CDR3 is CASSSATNTGELFF. CDR3 nucleotide sequence: TGCGCCAGCAGCTCCGCAACGAACACCGGGGAGCTGTTTTTT.

Concerning this clonotype: An end of the junction does not agree with germline; a read error may underlie this. V and J are TRBV7-2 and TRBJ1-1, with D possibly matching TRBD1 (6 bases). Germline values: CDR1 SGHTA, CDR2 FQGNSA. This CDR3 is 13 amino acids long. This chain's CDR3 is CASSPDRYPEACF. In DNA form, the CDR3 reads TGTGCCAGCAGCCCTGACAGGTATCCTGAAGCTTGCTTT.

This clonotype was recorded at least ten times. This chain connects TRBV5-1 to TRBJ2-2, with D maybe TRBD2 (5 bases). CDR3 length: 14 residues. Per germline, CDR1 SGHRS and CDR2 YFSETQ. V shed 4 bases and J shed 7 bases, with 14 bases lying between them. The chain's CDR3 is CASSATFSDGELFF. DNA for the CDR3: TGCGCCAGCAGCGCCACCTTTAGCGACGGGGAGCTGTTTTTT.